A selection of T cell receptor beta chains follows, all from one sample in a study of cytomegalovirus exposure and HLA in healthy donors. The repertoire was sequenced with immunoSEQ multiplex PCR; TCRdb's copy has only in-frame clones and lacks some. The table includes 210,000 or so clones, about 83% detected once. Sequenced material: PBMCs. These receptors originate from a man in his forties in good health and CMV-seronegative. Both conserved end residues are part of each CDR3. D genes are given only for firm matches. Size tells how often a clone was seen (once, few, many) or the class of an expanded clone, and some rows leave it out.

>TRBV10-3|TRBJ2-1|NA|NA
TGTGCCATCAGTGTAGCGGAAAGCTCCTACAATGAGCAGTTCTTC
CAISVAESSYNEQFF
>TRBV2|TRBJ1-4|TRBD1|once
TGTGCCAGCAGTGCCCCGGGACCGAGGGGGCCAACTAATGAAAAACTGTTTTTT
CASSAPGPRGPTNEKLFF
>TRBV5-1|TRBJ2-7|TRBD2|NA
TGCGCCAGCAGCTGGGGTGGGGGGGACCACGAGCAGTACTTC
CASSWGGGDHEQYF
>TRBV4-2|TRBJ2-7|NA|few
TGTGCCAGCAGCCAAGGGCCTAGCGAAGCCTACGAGCAGTACTTC
CASSQGPSEAYEQYF
>TRBV4-1|TRBJ1-1|NA|few
TGCGCCAGCAGCCAAGATGCGGCCCAGAACACTGAAGCTTTCTTT
CASSQDAAQNTEAFF
>TRBV5-1|TRBJ2-3|TRBD2|NA
TGCGCCAGCAGCCAGGGAGACGGGAGGGCCCAGGATACGCAGTATTTT
CASSQGDGRAQDTQYF
>TRBV29-1|TRBJ2-1|TRBD2|NA
TGCAGCGTTGGTAGCGGGAGGGCTCTTTATCACTCCTACAATGAGCAGTTCTTC
CSVGSGRALYHSYNEQFF
>TRBV28|TRBJ2-7|TRBD1|NA
TGTGCCAGCAGTTTGGTTGGGCAGGGGGCCTACGAGCAGTACTTC
CASSLVGQGAYEQYF
>TRBV6-6|TRBJ2-1|TRBD2|NA
TGTGCCAGCAGTTACAGCGGGAGCCAGAATGAGCAGTTCTTC
CASSYSGSQNEQFF
>TRBV10-3|TRBJ1-2|TRBD1|NA
TGTGCCATCAGTGACAGGGGGCCGAATGGCTACACCTTC
CAISDRGPNGYTF
>TRBV19|TRBJ1-5|TRBD1|NA
TGTGCCAGTAGTCAGGTGGACAGGGGATTTAGCAATCAGCCCCAGCATTTT
CASSQVDRGFSNQPQHF
>TRBV7-8|TRBJ1-4|TRBD1|NA
TGTGCCAGCAGCTACGGGACAGGAGCTCCGAATGAAAAACTGTTTTTT
CASSYGTGAPNEKLFF